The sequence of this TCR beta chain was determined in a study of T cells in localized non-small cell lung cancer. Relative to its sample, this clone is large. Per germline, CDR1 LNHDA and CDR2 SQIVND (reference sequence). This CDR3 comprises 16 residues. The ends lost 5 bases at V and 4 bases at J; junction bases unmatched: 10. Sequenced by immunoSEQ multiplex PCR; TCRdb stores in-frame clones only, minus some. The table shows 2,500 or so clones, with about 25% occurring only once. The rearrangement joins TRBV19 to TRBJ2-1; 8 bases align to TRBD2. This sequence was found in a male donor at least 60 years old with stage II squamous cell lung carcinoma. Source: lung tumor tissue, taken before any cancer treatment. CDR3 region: CASSSGLVDSYNEQFF. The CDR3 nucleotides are TGTGCCAGTAGTTCGGGACTAGTGGATTCATACAATGAGCAGTTCTTC.